A single sample is the source of the 24 T cell receptor beta chains below, sequenced in a study of blood T cell repertoires in COVID-19. Repertoires were generated with immunoSEQ multiplex PCR, while TCRdb's copy carries only in-frame clones and drops some. The sample lists roughly 400,000 clones, approximately 89% occurring once. Material for sequencing was peripheral blood. The source of these receptors is a woman in her sixties or seventies with COVID-19, enrolled during active disease.

This clone showed up just once. The V gene is TRBV7-6, the J gene TRBJ2-3; 10 nucleotides agree with TRBD2. Germline CDR1 is SGHVS and CDR2 is FNYEAQ. The CDR3 loop spans 15 amino acids. J lost 3 bases, V lost 6 bases, and 6 bases had no gene match. For the CDR3, the DNA is TGTGCCAGCAGGCCCGGACTAGCGGCAACAGATACGCAGTATTTT. This sequence encodes CASRPGLAATDTQYF. Together with reference TRBV7-6 and TRBJ2-3, the CDR3 gives the full variable domain: GAGVSQSPRYKVTKRGQDVALRCDPISGHVSLYWYRQALGQGPEFLTYFNYEAQQDKSGLPNDRFSAERPEGSISTLTIQRTEQRDSAMYRCASRPGLAATDTQYFGPGTRLTVL.

This chain links TRBV29-1 with TRBJ1-3; a possible D gene is TRBD1 (5 bases). This CDR3 is 12 amino acids long. V lost 4 bases and J 3 bases, leaving 7 bases between the germline ends. The germline CDR1 and CDR2 sequences are SQVTM and ANQGSEA. CDR3 in DNA: TGCAGCGTTGCCGGGGGTGGAAACACCATATATTTT. Translation: CSVAGGGNTIYF.

The chain employs TRBV7-3 and TRBJ2-2; D perhaps matches TRBD1 (6 bases). With 5 bases removed from V and 1 base from J, the gap between germline ends came to 14 bases. Germline CDR1 and CDR2: SGHTA and FQGTGA. The CDR3 is 16 amino acids. This chain's CDR3 is CASSPAGTLNTGELFF. The CDR3 nucleotides read TGTGCCAGCAGCCCGGCCGGGACATTGAACACCGGGGAGCTGTTTTTT.

This clone was seen once. The chain couples TRBV18 to TRBJ2-7; 8 bases are shared with TRBD1. With V trimmed by 3 bases and J by 6 bases, 7 bases remained unmatched. This CDR3 region has 14 residues. Germline V gene lookup returns CDR1 KGHSH and CDR2 LQKENI. CDR3 bases: TGTGCCAGCTCACCCACCGGACAGGGTGGCGAGCAGTACTTC. Amino acids: CASSPTGQGGEQYF.

The CDR3 DNA reads as TGTGCCAGCAGCTTGGGACCAGGTAGACGGTTAAACATTCAGTACTTC. Amino acids: CASSLGPGRRLNIQYF. The chain employs TRBV5-4 and TRBJ2-4; D not certain. The V and J ends lost 0 bases and 6 bases respectively, with 16 bases between them. The germline V gene has CDR1 SGHNT and CDR2 YYREEE (reference sequence). CDR3 size: 16 residues.

V gene TRBV4-1 combines with J gene TRBJ1-3; 7 bases align to TRBD1. This CDR3 has 16 amino acids. The V segment lost 4 bases and the J segment 1 base; nucleotides outside the gene matches: 7. CDR1 and CDR2 from the germline V gene are MGHRA and YSYEKL. CDR3 sequence: CASSPSTGPSGNTIYF. The CDR3 DNA is TGCGCCAGCAGCCCTTCGACAGGGCCTTCTGGAAACACCATATATTTT.

The rearrangement joins TRBV6-5 to TRBJ2-7, with TRBD1 matching 8 bases. Germline lookup yields CDR1 MNHEY and CDR2 SVGAGI. V dropped 6 bases and J dropped 5; count of bases not matched to a gene: 3. The CDR3 sequence is 12 residues long. Here the CDR3 DNA reads TGTGCCAGCAGACTGGACAGGGACGAGCAGTACTTC. Translation: CASRLDRDEQYF.

CDR3 in amino acids: CASSPDRGYGYTF. The CDR3 coding sequence is TGTGCCAGCAGCCCTGACCGGGGCTATGGCTACACCTTC. The chain employs TRBV16 and TRBJ1-2; D remains unclear. V was cut by 4 bases and J by 4 bases, with 10 bases left in between. The germline V gene has CDR1 KGHSY and CDR2 FQNENV. The CDR3 consists of 13 residues.

This clone was counted once. The chain links TRBV19 to TRBJ1-5; no definite D call. Germline V gene lookup returns CDR1 LNHDA and CDR2 SQIVND (reference sequence). Trimming cost V 5 bases and J 3 bases, with 8 bases left between them. There are 13 residues in the CDR3. CDR3 loop: CASSVLYNQPQHF. The CDR3 DNA reads TGTGCCAGTAGTGTCCTATACAATCAGCCCCAGCATTTT.

V usage is TRBV5-4 and J usage is TRBJ2-3; TRBD2 matches 12 bases. Germline trimming cut 1 base from V and 6 bases from J; bases unmatched to any gene: 3. The CDR3 is 15 amino acids. The germline V gene has CDR1 SGHNT and CDR2 YYREEE (reference sequence). The CDR3 loop is CASSLLAGGADTQYF. As DNA, the CDR3 is TGTGCCAGCAGCTTGCTAGCGGGGGGGGCCGATACGCAGTATTTT.

J is TRBJ1-1 and V is TRBV6-5; 8 bases align to TRBD1. The V and J ends lost 5 bases and 5 bases, in that order; junction bases with no gene match: 7. CDR3 length: 14 residues. Germline CDR1 and CDR2: MNHEY and SVGAGI. DNA of the CDR3: TGTGCCAGCAGTCAAACAGGGGGAGGAACTGAAGCTTTCTTT. The encoded protein is CASSQTGGGTEAFF.

The chain couples TRBV3-1 (or the pseudogene TRBV3-2) to TRBJ1-1; a possible D gene is TRBD1 (6 bases). Per germline, CDR1 LGHDT and CDR2 YNNKEL (reference sequence). V gave up 5 bases and J gave up 1 base, with 11 bases separating them. The CDR3 consists of 14 residues. The CDR3 sequence: CASSGRTANTEAFF. The CDR3 DNA is TGTGCCAGCAGCGGGCGGACAGCGAACACTGAAGCTTTCTTT.

This rearrangement joins TRBV2 to TRBJ2-7; TRBD2 agrees at 8 bases. J gave up 0 bases and V 1 base, and 5 bases lay outside the gene matches. CDR3 length: 16 amino acids. Germline loops: CDR1 SNHLY, CDR2 FYNNEI. CDR3: CASSEGLAPSSYEQYF. The CDR3 region has the DNA TGTGCCAGCAGTGAAGGACTAGCGCCGAGCTCCTACGAGCAGTACTTC.

V usage is TRBV7-2 and J usage is TRBJ2-4; 13 bases agree with TRBD2. Trimming cost V 4 bases and J 0 bases; bases outside gene matches: 9. The germline V gene encodes CDR1 SGHTA and CDR2 FQGNSA. The CDR3 is 19 amino acids. CDR3 in amino acids: CASSSTSGGSVLAKNIQYF. CDR3 nucleotides: TGTGCCAGCAGCTCGACTAGCGGGGGGTCGGTCTTAGCCAAAAACATTCAGTACTTC.

The J gene is TRBJ1-5, the V gene TRBV27; D gene ambiguous. Trimming took off 0 bases at V and 7 bases at J, with 13 bases between the two ends. Germline CDR1 and CDR2: MNHEY and SMNVEV (reference sequence). The CDR3 spans 15 residues. CDR3 sequence (DNA): TGTGCCAGCAGTTTATCCGCGGGTCTACGGCAGCCCCAGCATTTT. Amino acid sequence: CASSLSAGLRQPQHF.

This clone was seen only once. The chain carries TRBV6-1 and TRBJ1-5, with 9 bases identical to TRBD1. Germline CDR1 reads MNHNS; CDR2 reads SASEGT. This CDR3 has 18 amino acids. The junction had 6 bases not matched to a gene; V was cut back by 0 bases and J by 0 bases. The CDR3 sequence: CASSEALTGGVSNQPQHF. Here the CDR3 DNA reads TGTGCCAGCAGTGAAGCTCTTACAGGGGGCGTTAGCAATCAGCCCCAGCATTTT.

The J gene is TRBJ1-1, the V gene TRBV3-1 (or the pseudogene TRBV3-2); possible D gene TRBD1, 5 bases. V lost 4 bases, J lost 7 bases, and 16 bases lay in between. The CDR3 is 14 residues long. Per the germline V gene, CDR1 is LGHDT and CDR2 is YNNKEL (reference sequence). CDR3 sequence reads: CASSLGIRVGEAFF. CDR3 coding DNA: TGTGCCAGCAGCCTGGGGATCAGGGTCGGTGAAGCTTTCTTT.

The V and J genes are TRBV21-1 and TRBJ1-6; the D segment call TRBD1 is taken from the table without a DNA check. TRBV21-1 constitutes a pseudogene. The CDR3 is 17 residues long. The CDR3 region is CASTLLQISSYNSPLHF. The CDR3, as DNA: TGTGCCAGCACCTTATTACAGATATCCTCCTATAATTCACCCCTCCACTTT.

The chain recombines TRBV3-1 (or the pseudogene TRBV3-2) with TRBJ2-3; TRBD2 aligns across 7 bases. Unmatched junction bases numbered 7, after V lost 2 bases and J lost 2 bases. CDR3 size: 16 residues. CDR1 LGHDT and CDR2 YNNKEL come from the germline V gene (reference sequence). DNA of the CDR3: TGTGCCAGCAGCCAATCTGCGGGGGAGTCCACAGATACGCAGTATTTT. This codes for CASSQSAGESTDTQYF.

This chain links TRBV11-2 with TRBJ2-7, with D possibly matching TRBD2 (6 bases). The germline V and J ends were trimmed by 1 base and 6 bases, with 10 bases remaining between them. Germline V gene sequence: CDR1 SGHAT, CDR2 FQNNGV. This CDR3 comprises 13 residues. CDR3 coding DNA: TGTGCCAGCAGCTTAGTTGTGGGAGGCGAGCAGTACTTC. Translated: CASSLVVGGEQYF.

The rearrangement uses TRBV9 and TRBJ2-1, with D tentatively TRBD1 (6 bases). The CDR3 is 14 amino acids. Trimming took off 2 bases at V and 9 bases at J, with 15 bases between the two ends. Germline loops: CDR1 SGDLS, CDR2 YYNGEE. The CDR3 DNA follows: TGTGCCAGCAGCGTGGGGACGGGACAACCTGAGCAGTTCTTC. It translates to CASSVGTGQPEQFF.

V usage is TRBV28 and J usage is TRBJ2-5; D ambiguous. Germline V gene sequence: CDR1 MDHEN, CDR2 SYDVKM. The length of the CDR3 is 12 residues. V was shortened by 2 bases and J by 7 bases, with 8 bases between the two germline ends. The chain's CDR3 is CASSLSRGTQYF. The CDR3 DNA reads as TGTGCCAGCAGTTTAAGTCGCGGGACCCAGTACTTC. Using reference TRBV28 and TRBJ2-5 for the parts outside the CDR3, the full variable domain is DVKVTQSSRYLVKRTGEKVFLECVQDMDHENMFWYRQDPGLGLRLIYFSYDVKMKEKGDIPEGYSVSREKKERFSLILESASTNQTSMYLCASSLSRGTQYFGPGTRLLVL.

The gene calls are TRBV6-6 and TRBJ2-3; 9 bases map to TRBD1. This CDR3 is built from 15 residues. Trimming removed 4 bases from V and 0 bases from J; junction bases left unmatched: 2. The germline gives CDR1 MNHNY, CDR2 SVGAGI (reference sequence). The CDR3 region is CASSSGTGSTDTQYF. CDR3 DNA: TGTGCCAGCAGTTCCGGGACAGGGAGCACAGATACGCAGTATTTT.

This clone was seen only once. As DNA, the CDR3 is TGTGCCAGCAGCCAACCGGGGGACTCCTACGAGCAGTACTTC. The encoded protein is CASSQPGDSYEQYF. The chain joins TRBV5-8 to TRBJ2-7, with D perhaps matching TRBD2 (6 bases). This CDR3 spans 14 amino acids. Trimming took off 4 bases at V and 0 bases at J, with 11 bases between the two ends. From germline, CDR1 is SGHTS and CDR2 YDEGEE.